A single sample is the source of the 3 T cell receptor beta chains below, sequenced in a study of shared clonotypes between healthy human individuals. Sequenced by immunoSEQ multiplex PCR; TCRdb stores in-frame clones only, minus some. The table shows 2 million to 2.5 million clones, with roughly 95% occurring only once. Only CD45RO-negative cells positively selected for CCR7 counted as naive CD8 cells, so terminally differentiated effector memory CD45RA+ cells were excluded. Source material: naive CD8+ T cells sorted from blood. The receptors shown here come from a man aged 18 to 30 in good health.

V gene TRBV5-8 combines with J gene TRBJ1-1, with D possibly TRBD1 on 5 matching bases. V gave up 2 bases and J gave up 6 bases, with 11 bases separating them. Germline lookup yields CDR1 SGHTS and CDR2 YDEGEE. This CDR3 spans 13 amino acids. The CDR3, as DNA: TGTGCCAGCAGCTTTCTGGGGCGGCCTGAAGCTTTCTTT. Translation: CASSFLGRPEAFF.

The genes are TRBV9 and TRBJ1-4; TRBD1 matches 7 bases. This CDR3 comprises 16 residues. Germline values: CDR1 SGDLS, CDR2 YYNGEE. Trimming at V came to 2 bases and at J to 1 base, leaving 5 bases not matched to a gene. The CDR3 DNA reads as TGTGCCAGCAGCGTCGGATACAGGGGAACTAATGAAAAACTGTTTTTT. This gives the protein CASSVGYRGTNEKLFF.

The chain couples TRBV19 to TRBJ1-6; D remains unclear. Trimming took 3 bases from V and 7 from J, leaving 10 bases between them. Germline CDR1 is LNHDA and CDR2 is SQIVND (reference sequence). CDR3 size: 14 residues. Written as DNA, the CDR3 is TGTGCCAGTAGTATCCGGGAGTGGAATTCACCCCTCCACTTT. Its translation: CASSIREWNSPLHF.